The sequence of this TCR beta chain was determined in a study of blood T cell repertoires in COVID-19. Study at large: The United States, Italy and Spain were the sources of the acute and convalescent COVID-19 samples.

The study drew participants aged roughly 18 to 95 years from roughly 25 US areas. Participants were placed into cohorts based on the clinical history they reported. Each recovered donor of Cohort 3 presented with two negative PCRs, clearance, or symptom resolution. The CDR3 contains 16 residues. The germline V gene has CDR1 KGHDR and CDR2 SFDVKD. Trimming pared 3 bases from V and 6 bases from J, leaving 20 bases between. TCRdb's table, derived via immunoSEQ multiplex PCR, lists solely in-frame clones and lacks some. The top ten hold around 1.2% of the sample, which has fewer than 450,000 clones, more than 75% seen once.

The rearrangement uses TRBV24-1 and TRBJ2-7; a possible D gene is TRBD1 (6 bases). The sequence derives from a woman in her late teens or twenties who had recovered from COVID-19. The specimen was PBMCs or T cells enriched from blood (not recorded which). CDR3 DNA: TGTGCCACCAGTGATCTCCGGACAGCATGGGGCGGCGAGCAGTACTTC. Residues: CATSDLRTAWGGEQYF.